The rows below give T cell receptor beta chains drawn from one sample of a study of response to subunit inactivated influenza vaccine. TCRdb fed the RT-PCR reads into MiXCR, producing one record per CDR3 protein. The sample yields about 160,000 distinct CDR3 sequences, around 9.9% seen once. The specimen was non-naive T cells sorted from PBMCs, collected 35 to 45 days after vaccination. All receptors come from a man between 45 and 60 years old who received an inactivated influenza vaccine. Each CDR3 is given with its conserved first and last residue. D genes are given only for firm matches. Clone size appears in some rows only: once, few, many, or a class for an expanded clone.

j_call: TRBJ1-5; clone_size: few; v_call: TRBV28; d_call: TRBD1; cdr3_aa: CASITGARGKPQHF; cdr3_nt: TGTGCCAGCATCACGGGGGCCAGGGGGAAGCCCCAGCATTTT
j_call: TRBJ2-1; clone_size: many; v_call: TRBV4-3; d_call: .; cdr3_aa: CASSPEGGNEQFF; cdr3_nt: TGCGCCAGCAGCCCAGAAGGGGGGAATGAGCAGTTCTTC
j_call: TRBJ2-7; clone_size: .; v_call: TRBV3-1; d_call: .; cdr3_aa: CASSQLGGSYEQYF; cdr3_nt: TGTGCCAGCAGCCAGCTAGGGGGAAGCTACGAGCAGTACTTC
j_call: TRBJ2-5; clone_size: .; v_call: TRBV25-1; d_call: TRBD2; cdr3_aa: CASSGAGRRTVETQYF; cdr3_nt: TGTGCCAGCAGTGGAGCGGGACGCAGGACGGTGGAGACCCAGTACTTC
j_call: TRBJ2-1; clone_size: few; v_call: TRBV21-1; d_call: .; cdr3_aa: CASRAPRDEQFF; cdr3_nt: TGTGCCAGCAGAGCCCCAAGGGATGAGCAGTTCTTC
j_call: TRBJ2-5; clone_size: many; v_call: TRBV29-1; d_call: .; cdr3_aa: CSVDLPSGALGTQYF; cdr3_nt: TGCAGCGTTGACCTGCCGTCGGGTGCCCTGGGGACCCAGTACTTC
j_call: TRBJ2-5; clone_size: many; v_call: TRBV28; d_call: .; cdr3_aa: CASGPAIRETQYF; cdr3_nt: TGTGCCAGCGGGCCCGCGATCAGGGAGACCCAGTACTTC
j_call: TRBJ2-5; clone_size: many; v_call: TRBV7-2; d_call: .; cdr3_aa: CASTQDSLYQETQYF; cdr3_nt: TGTGCCAGCACCCAGGACAGCCTATACCAAGAGACCCAGTACTTC
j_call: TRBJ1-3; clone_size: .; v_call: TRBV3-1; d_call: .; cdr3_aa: CASSQGRTSGNTIYF; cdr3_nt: TGTGCCAGCAGCCAGGGACGGACCTCTGGAAACACCATATATTTT
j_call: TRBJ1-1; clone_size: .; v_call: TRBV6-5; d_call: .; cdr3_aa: CASSYLGRKTEAFF; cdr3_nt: TGTGCCAGCAGTTACCTGGGACGAAAGACTGAAGCTTTCTTT
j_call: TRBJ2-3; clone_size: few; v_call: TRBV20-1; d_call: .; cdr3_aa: CSALPSLDAGNTDTQYF; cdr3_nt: TGCAGTGCACTCCCTTCTCTCGACGCCGGGAACACAGATACGCAGTATTTT
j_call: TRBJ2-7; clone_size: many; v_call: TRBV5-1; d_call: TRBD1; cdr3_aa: CASSLGQGSDEQYF; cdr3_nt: TGCGCCAGCAGCTTGGGACAGGGAAGTGACGAGCAGTACTTC
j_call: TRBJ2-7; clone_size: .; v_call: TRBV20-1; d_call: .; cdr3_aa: CSARPASYEQYF; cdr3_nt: TGCAGTGCGCGGCCTGCCTCCTACGAGCAGTACTTC
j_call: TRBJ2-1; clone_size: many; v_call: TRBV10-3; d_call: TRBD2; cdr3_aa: CAIKGLAVEQFF; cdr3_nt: TGTGCCATCAAAGGGCTAGCGGTTGAGCAGTTCTTC
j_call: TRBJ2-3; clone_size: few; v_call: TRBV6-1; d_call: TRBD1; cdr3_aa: CASSRGQGRSDTQYF; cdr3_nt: TGTGCCAGCAGCCGCGGACAGGGAAGGTCGGATACGCAGTATTTT
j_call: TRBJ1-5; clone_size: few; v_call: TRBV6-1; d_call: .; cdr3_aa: CASSEDSSNQPQHF; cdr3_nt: TGTGCCAGCAGTGAGGACAGTAGCAATCAGCCCCAGCATTTT
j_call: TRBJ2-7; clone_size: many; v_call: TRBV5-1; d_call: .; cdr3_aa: CASSIGTAYEQYF; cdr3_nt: TGCGCCAGCAGCATAGGGACCGCTTACGAGCAGTACTTC